This TCR beta chain is from a study of response to subunit inactivated influenza vaccine. This clonotype has more than one count but fewer than ten. MiXCR, run by TCRdb on the RT-PCR reads, gives a single entry per CDR3 protein. The table lists about 500,000 distinct CDR3 sequences, 13% of them singletons. Germline CDR1 is SGHKS and CDR2 is YYEKEE (reference sequence). V trimming: 4 bases; J trimming: 8 bases; junction bases outside the gene matches: 5. CDR3 length: 15 amino acids. The sequence was obtained from a man aged 45 to 65 who received an inactivated influenza vaccine. The chain recombines TRBV5-5 with TRBJ2-1; 14 bases map to TRBD2. Specimen: PBMCs from blood, collected 45 days after vaccination. CDR3 loop: CASSQTSGGGYEQFF. DNA of the CDR3: TGTGCCAGCAGCCAGACTAGCGGGGGGGGCTATGAGCAGTTCTTC.